The entry below describes one T cell receptor beta chain. Its antigen is not identified. The data derive from a study of shared clonotypes between healthy human individuals. Study at large: Each donor contributed plates that comprised three CD4 naive, three CD4 memory, two CD8 naive and one CD8 memory. Study-level findings and limits: Since donors were few, the genetic and exposure-history diversity represented was limited.

The investigators split CD4+ cells into a CD45RA+ naive subset and a CD45RA-negative memory subset. Method: immunoSEQ multiplex PCR; TCRdb's copy keeps in-frame clones and lacks some. The table has some 680,000 clones, around 73% seen once; the top ten hold around 1.8%. In germline, CDR1 is MDHEN, CDR2 SYDVKM. CDR3 size: 15 residues. After removal of 6 bases from V and 9 bases from J, the junction contained 13 bases not matched to a gene. The receptor was derived from a woman aged 25 to 39 in good health. The sample was memory CD4+ T cells sorted from blood. Subset given: CD45RA-negative fraction. The rearrangement links TRBV28 to TRBJ2-1; TRBD2 matches at 8 bases. For the CDR3, the DNA is TGTGCCAGCAGGGGAGCGGCGGGAGGATGGGGTGAGCAGTTCTTC. It is translated as CASRGAAGGWGEQFF.